This entry lists 11 T cell receptor beta chains sequenced from one sample in a study of shared clonotypes between healthy human individuals. This table comes from immunoSEQ multiplex PCR, and its TCRdb copy is limited to in-frame clones, with some not included. Here the sample spans around 2,000,000 clones, roughly 94% being singletons. The sample taken for sequencing was naive CD4+ T cells sorted from blood. Noted subset: CD45RA+ positively selected. The receptors stem from a young man in good health.

The genes are TRBV7-2 and TRBJ2-4; 12 bases map to TRBD2. This CDR3 has 15 amino acids. In germline, CDR1 is SGHTA, CDR2 FQGNSA. V was pared by 5 bases and J by 9 bases, with 8 bases of the junction left unmatched. In nucleotides, the CDR3 is TGTGCCAGCAGCAGACTAGCGGGAGTAGTGAGCATTCAGTACTTC. Translation: CASSRLAGVVSIQYF. Looking up the rest from reference TRBV7-2 and TRBJ2-4 gives the full variable domain: GAGVSQSPSNKVTEKGKDVELRCDPISGHTALYWYRQSLGQGLEFLIYFQGNSAPDKSGLPSDRFSAERTGGSVSTLTIQRTQQEDSAVYLCASSRLAGVVSIQYFGAGTRLSVL.

The chain uses TRBV29-1 and TRBJ1-4; D unresolved. Looked up from germline, CDR1 is SQVTM and CDR2 is ANQGSEA. Deletions cut 6 bases from V and 4 bases from J, with 12 bases between. The CDR3 runs to 13 residues. CDR3 protein: CSVRPSRNEKLFF. CDR3 nucleotides: TGCAGCGTGCGGCCCAGTCGTAATGAAAAACTGTTTTTT.

Turning to this clone: The sample holds other DNA sequences that translate to the same CDR3. V usage is TRBV29-1 and J usage is TRBJ1-1, with 9 nucleotides matching TRBD1. The CDR3 is made up of 12 amino acids. From germline, CDR1 is SQVTM and CDR2 ANQGSEA. The V segment lost 3 bases and the J segment 7 bases; nucleotides outside the gene matches: 3. CDR3 bases: TGCAGCGTTGAGAGACAGGGGGTTGAAGCTTTCTTT. Translation: CSVERQGVEAFF.

This sequence joins TRBV5-6 and TRBJ2-6; D ambiguous. Trimming removed 4 bases at V and 0 bases at J, with 8 bases between. Germline V gives CDR1 SGHDT, CDR2 YYEEEE. This CDR3 is built from 15 residues. CDR3 sequence reads: CASSPAYSGANVLTF. DNA for the CDR3: TGTGCCAGCAGCCCCGCATACTCTGGGGCCAACGTCCTGACTTTC.

The V and J genes are TRBV9 and TRBJ2-7; 7 positions agree with TRBD1. In germline, CDR1 is SGDLS, CDR2 YYNGEE. V shed 4 bases, J shed 0 bases, and the junction held 7 bases outside the gene matches. CDR3 size: 15 residues. Written as DNA, the CDR3 is TGTGCCAGCAGCCGTACCGGGACAGCCTCCTACGAGCAGTACTTC. Translated, it gives CASSRTGTASYEQYF. The whole variable domain, filled in from reference TRBV9 and TRBJ2-7, reads DSGVTQTPKHLITATGQRVTLRCSPRSGDLSVYWYQQSLDQGLQFLIQYYNGEERAKGNILERFSAQQFPDLHSELNLSSLELGDSALYFCASSRTGTASYEQYFGPGTRLTVT.

The gene calls are TRBV10-3 and TRBJ1-6; 9 bases agree with TRBD1. CDR1 is ENHRY, CDR2 SYGVKD, per germline. The CDR3 loop spans 15 amino acids. J lost 7 bases, V lost 6 bases, and 7 bases had no gene match. CDR3 loop: CAIRDFTGGNSPLHF. CDR3 nucleotides: TGTGCCATCAGAGATTTCACAGGGGGCAATTCACCCCTCCACTTT.

Of note for this clone: This specimen includes other DNA sequences encoding the same CDR3. V is TRBV6-6 and J is TRBJ1-5; D call uncertain. CDR3 length: 11 amino acids. The V end was cut by 4 bases, the J end by 5 bases, with 3 bases between. The germline CDR1 and CDR2 sequences are MNHNY and SVGAGI (reference sequence). The chain's CDR3 is CASSSDQPQHF. The CDR3 DNA follows: TGTGCCAGCAGTTCGGATCAGCCCCAGCATTTT.

This clone has a single count. This chain joins TRBV2 and TRBJ1-2; D is uncertain. V was clipped by 5 bases and J by 4 bases, with 11 bases between them. The CDR3 is made up of 13 amino acids. Germline V gene lookup returns CDR1 SNHLY and CDR2 FYNNEI. DNA for the CDR3: TGTGCCAGCAGTCCCGACGGAGGCTATGGCTACACCTTC. Residues: CASSPDGGYGYTF.

The chain carries TRBV2 and TRBJ1-4; D gene unclear. This CDR3 region has 12 residues. Trimming took off 7 bases at V and 8 bases at J, with 11 bases between the two ends. Germline V gene lookup returns CDR1 SNHLY and CDR2 FYNNEI. CDR3 coding DNA: TGTGCCAGCAATAGGGAGGGCGAAAAACTGTTTTTT. This sequence encodes CASNREGEKLFF.

This sequence joins TRBV4-1 and TRBJ2-3; 9 bases are shared with TRBD2. Per germline, CDR1 MGHRA and CDR2 YSYEKL. This CDR3 region has 18 residues. After removal of 3 bases from V and 0 bases from J, the junction contained 10 bases not matched to a gene. The CDR3: CASSQRRITSGSTDTQYF. In DNA form, the CDR3 reads TGCGCCAGCAGCCAGAGGAGAATAACTAGCGGGAGCACAGATACGCAGTATTTT.

V and J are TRBV6-6 and TRBJ1-5; D call uncertain. Trimming shortened V by 2 bases and J by 0 bases, and 11 bases separated the two germline ends. The CDR3 extends over 16 amino acids. Looked up from germline, CDR1 is MNHNY and CDR2 is SVGAGI (reference sequence). The CDR3 sequence: CASSYVQSYSNQPQHF. As DNA, the CDR3 is TGTGCCAGCAGTTACGTCCAGAGTTATAGCAATCAGCCCCAGCATTTT.